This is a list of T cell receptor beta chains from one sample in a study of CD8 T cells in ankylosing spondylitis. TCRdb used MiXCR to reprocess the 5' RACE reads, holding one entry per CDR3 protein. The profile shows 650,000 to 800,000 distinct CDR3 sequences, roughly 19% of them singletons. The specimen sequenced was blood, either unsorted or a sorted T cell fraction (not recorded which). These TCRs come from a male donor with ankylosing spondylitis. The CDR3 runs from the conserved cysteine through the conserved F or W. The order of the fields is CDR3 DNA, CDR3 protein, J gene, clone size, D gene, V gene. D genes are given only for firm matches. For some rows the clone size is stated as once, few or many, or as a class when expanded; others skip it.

TGTGCCAGCAGCTCTTTAGCCGGCGAGCAGTACTTC,CASSSLAGEQYF,TRBJ2-7,few,.,TRBV7-6
TGTGCCAGCAAAGTCCGGACTAGCGGGAGGGAAGATACGCAGTATTTT,CASKVRTSGREDTQYF,TRBJ2-3,.,TRBD2,TRBV7-8
TGCGCCAGCAGCTTATCTCCCCAGGGGACGAACGAGCAGTACTTC,CASSLSPQGTNEQYF,TRBJ2-7,few,.,TRBV5-1
TGCGCCAGCAGCACGGGACAGGGGACTTTAAGCACAGATACGCAGTATTTT,CASSTGQGTLSTDTQYF,TRBJ2-3,.,TRBD1,TRBV5-1
TGTGCCAGCAGTTTATCGAAGACAGCCAATAATTCACCCCTCCACTTT,CASSLSKTANNSPLHF,TRBJ1-6,.,.,TRBV27
TGTGCCAGCAGCTTACAGCCTAGCGGAAACACCGGGGAGCTGTTTTTT,CASSLQPSGNTGELFF,TRBJ2-2,many,TRBD2,TRBV7-3
TGTGCCAGCAGCTTTTTGACCCCGGAACCTGGAAACACCATATATTTT,CASSFLTPEPGNTIYF,TRBJ1-3,few,.,TRBV7-9
TGTGCCAGCAGCGTACGGGACGCAGAGGAGCAGTTCTTC,CASSVRDAEEQFF,TRBJ2-1,.,.,TRBV9
TGCGCCAGCAGCCAAGATGAGTGGGCCACCGGGGAGCTGTTTTTT,CASSQDEWATGELFF,TRBJ2-2,few,.,TRBV4-1
TGCAGCGTTGACTCGCGGGAGGGCCGCTATGAGCAGTTCTTC,CSVDSREGRYEQFF,TRBJ2-1,few,TRBD2,TRBV29-1
TGTGCCAGCAGGCTAACTAGCGGGAGTGGGGAGCTGTTTTTT,CASRLTSGSGELFF,TRBJ2-2,.,TRBD2,TRBV2
TGTGCCACCAGCAAAGCCCAGGGCCGGGGTCAGCCCCAGCATTTT,CATSKAQGRGQPQHF,TRBJ1-5,many,.,TRBV15
TGCGCCAGCAGCTTGGCGGCTACTGGCGGGGAGCTGTTTTTT,CASSLAATGGELFF,TRBJ2-2,few,.,TRBV5-1
TGTGCCTGGAGTCATTCCCCGACGGCTGAAGCTTTCTTT,CAWSHSPTAEAFF,TRBJ1-1,few,.,TRBV30
TGTGCCAGCAGTTTTGAATTCTACAATGAGCAGTTCTTC,CASSFEFYNEQFF,TRBJ2-1,.,.,TRBV12-3/TRBV12-4
TGTGCCAGCAGCCCCGCTTACACAGATACGCAGTATTTT,CASSPAYTDTQYF,TRBJ2-3,.,.,TRBV7-9
TGTGCCAGCAAAACCGGGACAGGGGGACTTGAGACCCAGTACTTC,CASKTGTGGLETQYF,TRBJ2-5,few,TRBD1,TRBV7-7
TGCAGCGCCACCGGCGGGGGCGTAGGGGTCTACGAGCAGTACTTC,CSATGGGVGVYEQYF,TRBJ2-7,.,.,TRBV29-1